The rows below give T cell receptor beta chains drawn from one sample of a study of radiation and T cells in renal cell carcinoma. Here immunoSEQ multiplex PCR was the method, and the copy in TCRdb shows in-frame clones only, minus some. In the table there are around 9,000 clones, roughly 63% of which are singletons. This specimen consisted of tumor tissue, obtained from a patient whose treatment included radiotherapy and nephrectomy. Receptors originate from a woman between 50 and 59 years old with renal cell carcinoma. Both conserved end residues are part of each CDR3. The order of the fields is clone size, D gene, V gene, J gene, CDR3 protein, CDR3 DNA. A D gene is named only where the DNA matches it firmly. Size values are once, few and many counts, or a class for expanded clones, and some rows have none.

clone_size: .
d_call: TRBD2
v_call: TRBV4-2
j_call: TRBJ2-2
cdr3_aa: CASSQELAGGVAGELFF
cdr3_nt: TGTGCCAGCAGCCAAGAATTAGCGGGGGGAGTCGCCGGGGAGCTGTTTTTT

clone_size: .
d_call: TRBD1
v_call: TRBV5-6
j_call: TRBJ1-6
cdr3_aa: CASEGQGSPLHF
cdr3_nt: TGTGCCAGCGAGGGACAGGGGTCGCCCCTCCACTTT

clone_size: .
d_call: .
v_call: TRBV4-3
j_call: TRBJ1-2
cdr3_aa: CASSQDRGAGVNYGYTF
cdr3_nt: TGCGCCAGCAGCCAAGATCGGGGGGCAGGGGTTAACTATGGCTACACCTTC

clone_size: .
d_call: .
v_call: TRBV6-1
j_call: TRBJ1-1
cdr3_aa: CASSVVVGGLFLLGDTEAFF
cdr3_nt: TGTGCCAGCAGTGTCGTCGTTGGGGGGCTTTTCCTCCTGGGTGACACTGAAGCTTTCTTT

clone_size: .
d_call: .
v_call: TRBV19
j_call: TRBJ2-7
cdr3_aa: CASSVPGRVYEQYF
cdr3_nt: TGTGCCAGTAGTGTGCCGGGACGGGTCTACGAGCAGTACTTC

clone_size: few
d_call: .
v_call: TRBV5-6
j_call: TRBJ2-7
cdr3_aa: CASSFPHSREQYF
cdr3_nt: TGTGCCAGCAGCTTCCCGCATTCTAGAGAGCAGTACTTC

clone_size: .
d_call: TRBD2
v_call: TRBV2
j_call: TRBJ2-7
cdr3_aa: CASSEGGSDLYEQYF
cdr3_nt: TGTGCCAGCAGTGAAGGCGGGAGTGACCTCTACGAGCAGTACTTC

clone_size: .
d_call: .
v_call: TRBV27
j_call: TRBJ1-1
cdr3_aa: CASRPVVGPGAFF
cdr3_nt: TGTGCCAGCAGGCCTGTAGTAGGCCCGGGGGCTTTCTTT

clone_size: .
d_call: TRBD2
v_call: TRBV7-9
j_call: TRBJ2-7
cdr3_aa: CASSLFPGTMGYEQYF
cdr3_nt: TGTGCCAGCAGCTTATTCCCCGGGACTATGGGATACGAGCAGTACTTC

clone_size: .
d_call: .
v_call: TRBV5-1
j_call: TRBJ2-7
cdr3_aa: CASRPEGNSYEQYF
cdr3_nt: TGCGCCAGCAGACCGGAGGGTAACTCCTACGAGCAGTATTTC

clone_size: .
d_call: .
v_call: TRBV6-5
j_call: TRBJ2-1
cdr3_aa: CASSPSGWGNEQFF
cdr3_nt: TGTGCCAGCAGTCCCAGTGGTTGGGGCAATGAGCAGTTCTTC

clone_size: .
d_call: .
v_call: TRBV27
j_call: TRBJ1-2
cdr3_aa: CASARIGSYGYTF
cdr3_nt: TGTGCCAGCGCACGGATCGGGAGCTATGGCTACACCTTC

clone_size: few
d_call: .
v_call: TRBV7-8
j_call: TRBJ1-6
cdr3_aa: CASSLQGSSYNSPLHF
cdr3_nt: TGTGCCAGCAGCTTACAGGGTAGCTCCTATAATTCACCCCTCCACTTT

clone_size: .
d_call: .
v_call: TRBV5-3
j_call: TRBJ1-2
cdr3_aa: CASSPVPWFLGGYTF
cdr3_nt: TGTGCCAGCAGCCCGGTTCCCTGGTTCTTAGGTGGCTACACCTTC

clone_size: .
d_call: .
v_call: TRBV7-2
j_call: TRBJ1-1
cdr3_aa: CASSFLHTEAFF
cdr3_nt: TGTGCCAGCAGCTTCCTACACACTGAAGCTTTCTTT

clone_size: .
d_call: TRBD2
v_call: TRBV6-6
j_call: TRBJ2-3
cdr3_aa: CASSLAGGDTQYF
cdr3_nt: TGTGCCAGCAGTTTAGCGGGGGGAGATACGCAGTATTTT

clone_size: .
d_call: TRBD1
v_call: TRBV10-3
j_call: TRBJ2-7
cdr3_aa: CAISESTGGLGF
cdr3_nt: TGTGCCATCAGTGAGTCAACAGGGGGCCTCGGCTTC

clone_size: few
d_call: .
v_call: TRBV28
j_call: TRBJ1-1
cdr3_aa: CASSPGGGDHTEAFF
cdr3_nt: TGTGCCAGCAGTCCAGGAGGGGGGGACCACACTGAAGCTTTCTTT

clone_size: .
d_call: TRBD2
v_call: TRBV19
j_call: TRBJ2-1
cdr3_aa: CASSIVGTSGSSYNEQFF
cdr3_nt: TGTGCCAGTAGTATAGTGGGGACTAGCGGGAGCTCCTACAATGAGCAGTTCTTC

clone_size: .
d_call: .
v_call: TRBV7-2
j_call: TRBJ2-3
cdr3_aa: CASRPTRDSTDTQYF
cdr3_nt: TGTGCCAGCAGGCCCACTAGGGATTCCACAGATACGCAGTATTTT

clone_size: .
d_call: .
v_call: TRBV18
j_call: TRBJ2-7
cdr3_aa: CASSPPVLRGTYEQYF
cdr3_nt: TGTGCCAGCTCACCTCCCGTCTTGCGGGGAACCTACGAGCAGTACTTC

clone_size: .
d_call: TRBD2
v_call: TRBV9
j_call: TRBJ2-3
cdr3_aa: CASSERGGPNGDTQYF
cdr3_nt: TGTGCCAGCAGCGAGCGGGGGGGCCCGAACGGGGATACGCAGTATTTT

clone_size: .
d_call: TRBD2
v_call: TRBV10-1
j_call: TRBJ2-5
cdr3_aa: CASSDQTSGQETQYF
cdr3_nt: TGCGCCAGCAGTGACCAGACTAGCGGACAAGAGACCCAGTACTTC

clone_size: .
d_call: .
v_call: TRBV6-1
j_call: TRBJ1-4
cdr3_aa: CASTQGAGIEKLFF
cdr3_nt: TGTGCCAGCACCCAAGGGGCAGGGATTGAAAAACTGTTTTTT

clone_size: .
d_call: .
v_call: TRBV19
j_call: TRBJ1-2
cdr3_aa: CASSMAGYYGYTF
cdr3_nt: TGTGCCAGTAGTATGGCCGGCTACTATGGCTACACCTTC

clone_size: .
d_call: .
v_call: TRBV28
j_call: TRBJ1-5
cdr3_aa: CASSLGRHQPQHF
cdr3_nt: TGTGCCAGCAGTTTAGGGCGACATCAGCCCCAGCATTTT

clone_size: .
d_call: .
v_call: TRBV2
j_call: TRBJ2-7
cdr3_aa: CASSLVGEQYF
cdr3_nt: TGTGCCAGCAGTCTGGTCGGCGAGCAGTACTTC

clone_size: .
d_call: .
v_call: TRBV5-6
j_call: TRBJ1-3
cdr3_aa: CASSPTGGVEGNTIYF
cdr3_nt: TGTGCCAGCAGCCCGACGGGAGGGGTGGAGGGAAACACCATATATTTT

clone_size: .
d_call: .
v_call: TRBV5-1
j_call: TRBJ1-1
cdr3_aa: CASSAGGHTEAFF
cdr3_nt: TGCGCCAGCAGCGCTGGGGGGCACACTGAAGCTTTCTTT

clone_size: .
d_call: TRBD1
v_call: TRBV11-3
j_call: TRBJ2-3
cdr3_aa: CASSFRGPPQDTQYF
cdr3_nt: TGTGCCAGCAGCTTCAGGGGGCCTCCCCAGGATACGCAGTATTTT

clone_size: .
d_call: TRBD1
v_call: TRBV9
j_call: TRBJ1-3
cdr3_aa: CASSVEGTGVGNTIYF
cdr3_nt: TGTGCCAGCAGCGTAGAAGGGACAGGGGTTGGAAACACCATATATTTT

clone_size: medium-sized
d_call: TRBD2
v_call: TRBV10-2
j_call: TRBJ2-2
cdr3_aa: CASSSTSVGTGELFF
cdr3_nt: TGCGCCAGCAGCTCTACTAGCGTCGGGACCGGGGAGCTGTTTTTT

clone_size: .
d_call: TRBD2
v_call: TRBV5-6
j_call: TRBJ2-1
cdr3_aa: CASSLVTSGSHEQFF
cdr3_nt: TGTGCCAGCAGCTTGGTCACTAGCGGGAGTCATGAGCAGTTCTTC

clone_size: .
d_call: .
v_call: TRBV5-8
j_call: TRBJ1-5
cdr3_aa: CASSERLTSNQPQHF
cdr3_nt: TGTGCCAGCAGTGAGAGGTTAACAAGCAATCAGCCCCAGCATTTT

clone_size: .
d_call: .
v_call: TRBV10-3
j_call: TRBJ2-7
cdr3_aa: CASSDPPRYEQYF
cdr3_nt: TGTGCCAGCAGTGATCCCCCCCGGTACGAGCAGTACTTC

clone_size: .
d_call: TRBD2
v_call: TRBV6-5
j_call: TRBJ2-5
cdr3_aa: CASGSGSSLETQYF
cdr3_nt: TGTGCCAGCGGGAGCGGGAGTAGCTTGGAGACCCAGTACTTC

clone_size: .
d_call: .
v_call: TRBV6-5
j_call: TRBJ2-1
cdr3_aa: CASSHPKSGPHEQFF
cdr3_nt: TGTGCCAGCAGCCACCCCAAAAGTGGACCTCATGAGCAGTTCTTC

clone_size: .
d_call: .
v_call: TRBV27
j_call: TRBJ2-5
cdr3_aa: CASSVSHGRQETQYF
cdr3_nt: TGTGCCAGCAGTGTATCGCATGGACGGCAAGAGACCCAGTACTTC

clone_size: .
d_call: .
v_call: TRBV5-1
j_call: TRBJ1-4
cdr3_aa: CASSLVQLATNEKLFF
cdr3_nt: TGCGCCAGCAGCTTGGTGCAGCTTGCAACTAATGAAAAACTGTTTTTT

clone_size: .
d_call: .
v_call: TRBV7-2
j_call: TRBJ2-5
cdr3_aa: CASSVYRAETQYF
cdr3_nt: TGTGCCAGCAGCGTTTACAGGGCAGAGACCCAGTACTTC

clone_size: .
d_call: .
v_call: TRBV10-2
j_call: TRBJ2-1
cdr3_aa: CASKEGVSYNEQFF
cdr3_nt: TGCGCCAGCAAGGAGGGAGTCTCCTACAATGAGCAGTTCTTC

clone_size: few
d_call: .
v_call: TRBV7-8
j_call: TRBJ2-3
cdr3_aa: CASSLSTDTQYF
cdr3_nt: TGTGCCAGCAGCTTATCCACAGATACGCAGTATTTT

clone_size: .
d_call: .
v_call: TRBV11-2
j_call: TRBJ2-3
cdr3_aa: CASSQLIRRGGTDTQYF
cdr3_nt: TGTGCCAGCAGCCAGTTAATCAGGAGGGGGGGCACAGATACGCAGTATTTT

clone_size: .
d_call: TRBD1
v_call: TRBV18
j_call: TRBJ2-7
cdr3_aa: CASSPGTGGDEQYF
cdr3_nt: TGTGCCAGCTCACCAGGGACAGGGGGCGACGAGCAGTACTTC

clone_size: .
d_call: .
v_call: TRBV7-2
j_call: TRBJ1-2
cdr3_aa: CASSLGSGQLYGYTF
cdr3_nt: TGTGCCAGCAGCTTAGGGTCAGGACAGCTCTATGGCTACACCTTC

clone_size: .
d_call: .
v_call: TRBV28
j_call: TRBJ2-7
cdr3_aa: CASTSLSSYEQYF
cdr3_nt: TGTGCCAGCACGTCTCTGAGCTCCTACGAGCAGTACTTC

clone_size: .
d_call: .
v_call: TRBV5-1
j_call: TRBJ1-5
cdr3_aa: CASSEIGAAGQPQHF
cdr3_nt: TGCGCCAGCAGTGAGATAGGTGCAGCGGGTCAGCCCCAGCATTTT

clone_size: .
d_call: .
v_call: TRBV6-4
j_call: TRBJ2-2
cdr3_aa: CASSDSKGGAAELFF
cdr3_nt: TGTGCCAGCAGTGACTCGAAGGGTGGGGCGGCGGAGCTGTTTTTT

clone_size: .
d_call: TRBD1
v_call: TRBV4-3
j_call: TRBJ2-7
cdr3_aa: CASSPSPGTGASYEQYF
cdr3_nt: TGCGCCAGCAGCCCTTCGCCCGGGACAGGGGCATCCTACGAGCAGTACTTC

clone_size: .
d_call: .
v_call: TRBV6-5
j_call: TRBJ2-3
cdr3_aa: CASSSVHTLQYF
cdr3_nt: TGTGCCAGCAGCTCTGTCCATACTCTGCAGTATTTT

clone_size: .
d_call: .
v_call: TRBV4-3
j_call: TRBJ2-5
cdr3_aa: CASSQGLGEETQYF
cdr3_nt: TGCGCCAGCAGCCAAGGCTTGGGAGAAGAGACCCAGTACTTC